This record covers a single T cell receptor beta chain. The data stem from a study of cytomegalovirus exposure and HLA in healthy donors. This CDR3 contains 14 residues. Germline CDR1 is SGHNT and CDR2 is YYREEE (reference sequence). V was clipped by 0 bases and J by 4 bases, with 7 bases between them. The PCR employed 60 Vbeta primers together with 13 Jbeta primers. Here immunoSEQ multiplex PCR was the method, and the copy in TCRdb shows in-frame clones only, minus some. Among 200,000 to 300,000 clones listed, approximately 84% were seen once. This sequence originates from a girl aged 2 to 9 in good health and CMV-seronegative. Specimen: PBMCs. The V and J genes are TRBV5-4 and TRBJ1-4, with a possible D match to TRBD1 (5 bases). The CDR3 coding sequence is TGTGCCAGCAGCTTGGGACAGCTTAATGAAAAACTGTTTTTT. It is translated as CASSLGQLNEKLFF.